This TCR beta chain was profiled in a study of cytomegalovirus exposure and HLA in healthy donors. General study points: Analyzed later, association rates of TCRs varied across HLA loci, with DRB1 most and HLA-C fewest. Later analysis identified 15,000 to 20,000 TCR beta sequences associated with HLA alleles, using a false discovery rate threshold of 0.05.

This CDR3 region has 16 residues. Germline values: CDR1 MGHRA, CDR2 YSYEKL. The V segment lost 4 bases and the J segment 4 bases; nucleotides outside the gene matches: 11. As to this clone: The antigen remains unidentified.

In the PCR, 60 Vbeta and 13 Jbeta primers were used. TCRdb keeps only in-frame clones here, not all; method: immunoSEQ multiplex PCR. The sample records 200,000 to 250,000 clones, more than 85% being singletons. The sequence was obtained from a woman aged 18 to 35 in good health and CMV-seronegative. The chain recombines TRBV4-1 with TRBJ2-5, with 8 bases that match TRBD2. Sequenced sample: PBMCs. The CDR3, as DNA: TGCGCCAGCAGCCGACTTAGCGGGGATGCTCCAGAGACCCAGTACTTC. Its translation: CASSRLSGDAPETQYF.